These 27 T cell receptor beta chains originate from one sample sequenced in a study of blood T cell repertoires in COVID-19. Repertoires were generated with immunoSEQ multiplex PCR, while TCRdb's copy carries only in-frame clones and drops some. The table records some 90,000 clones, around three quarters of them present only once. Sequencing input: peripheral blood. The receptors come from a woman aged 65 to 85 with acute or convalescent COVID-19.

The V call is TRBV2, the J call TRBJ1-1; D is perhaps TRBD1 (6 bases). Germline lookup yields CDR1 SNHLY and CDR2 FYNNEI. Trimming stripped 7 bases from V and 4 bases from J, with 16 bases between. The CDR3 spans 14 residues. The CDR3 DNA reads TGTGCCAGCATCCAGACCAAGGGGGTCACTGAAGCTTTCTTT. Its translation is CASIQTKGVTEAFF.

V is TRBV27 and J is TRBJ2-1, with TRBD2 matching 11 bases. The CDR3 is 16 residues long. The junction had 6 bases not matched to a gene; V was cut back by 3 bases and J by 5 bases. From germline, CDR1 is MNHEY and CDR2 SMNVEV (reference sequence). The DNA of the CDR3 is TGTGCCAGCAGTTTTAGCGGGAGGGCCCCGAACAATGAGCAGTTCTTC. Translating gives CASSFSGRAPNNEQFF.

The genes are TRBV3-1 (or the pseudogene TRBV3-2) and TRBJ1-6; D possibly corresponds to TRBD1 (6 bases). CDR3 length: 14 amino acids. The V and J ends lost 4 bases and 9 bases respectively, with 13 bases between them. CDR1 LGHDT and CDR2 YNNKEL come from the germline V gene (reference sequence). The chain's CDR3 is CASSLQGRLSPLHF. The CDR3 DNA reads TGTGCCAGCAGCCTACAGGGTCGACTTTCACCCCTCCACTTT.

The genes are TRBV10-3 and TRBJ2-3, with 8 bases aligning to TRBD2. The CDR3 totals 14 residues. Looked up from germline, CDR1 is ENHRY and CDR2 is SYGVKD. Losses at the gene ends were 3 bases for V and 1 base for J; bases not matched to a gene: 0. CDR3 sequence reads: CAISDGGGTDTQYF. In DNA form, the CDR3 reads TGTGCCATCAGTGACGGGGGGGGCACAGATACGCAGTATTTT.

The rearrangement uses TRBV3-1 (or the pseudogene TRBV3-2) and TRBJ2-2; 9 bases are a match to TRBD1. The germline V gene has CDR1 LGHDT and CDR2 YNNKEL (reference sequence). The length of the CDR3 is 17 residues. V lost 1 base to trimming and J lost 0 bases; unmatched junction nucleotides: 3. CDR3 sequence reads: CASSQAGTGSNTGELFF. For the CDR3, the DNA is TGTGCCAGCAGCCAAGCCGGGACAGGGTCGAACACCGGGGAGCTGTTTTTT.

The CDR3 sequence: CASKRRGLADTQYF. As DNA, the CDR3 is TGTGCCAGCAAAAGGAGGGGGCTCGCAGATACGCAGTATTTT. The chain couples TRBV5-4 to TRBJ2-3, with D possibly being TRBD1 (7 bases). Trimming removed 6 bases at V and 4 bases at J, with 15 bases between. The CDR3 has 14 amino acids. From germline, CDR1 is SGHNT and CDR2 YYREEE (reference sequence).

The CDR3 bases are TGTGCCAGCAGCCCCTGGGACAGGCGGAACACTGAAGCTTTCTTT. It yields the protein CASSPWDRRNTEAFF. The chain has TRBV13 and TRBJ1-1, with 8 bases lining up with TRBD1. The CDR3 totals 15 residues. V shed 5 bases, J shed 1 base, and the junction held 6 bases outside the gene matches. In germline, CDR1 is PRHDT, CDR2 FYEKMQ (reference sequence).

The chain employs TRBV5-1 and TRBJ2-6; the D gene is possibly TRBD1 (6 bases). The CDR3 runs 19 residues. Germline loops: CDR1 SGHRS, CDR2 YFSETQ. V lost 0 bases and J lost 0, with 16 bases in between. The CDR3 reads CASSLVFTGLSSGANVLTF. The CDR3 coding sequence is TGCGCCAGCAGCTTGGTGTTTACAGGGTTAAGCTCTGGGGCCAACGTCCTGACTTTC. The full variable domain, its missing parts supplied by reference TRBV5-1 and TRBJ2-6, is KAGVTQTPRYLIKTRGQQVTLSCSPISGHRSVSWYQQTPGQGLQFLFEYFSETQRNKGNFPGRFSGRQFSNSRSEMNVSTLELGDSALYLCASSLVFTGLSSGANVLTFGAGSRLTVL.

The chain links TRBV7-2 to TRBJ2-1; a weak D match, TRBD2 (5 bases). CDR1 and CDR2 from the germline V gene are SGHTA and FQGNSA. V lost 2 bases to trimming and J lost 9 bases, with 17 bases between them. The CDR3 has 15 residues. CDR3 DNA sequence: TGTGCCAGCAGCTTAATTCTCGGGAATCTGGCTGAGCAGTTCTTC. It is translated as CASSLILGNLAEQFF.

This clone was recorded once. The chain has TRBV3-1 (or the pseudogene TRBV3-2) and TRBJ2-5; perhaps TRBD1 as D (8 bases). CDR1 LGHDT and CDR2 YNNKEL come from the germline V gene (reference sequence). The CDR3 length is 15 residues. Trimming cost V 3 bases and J 5 bases, with 16 bases left between them. CDR3 nucleotide sequence: TGTGCCAGCAGCCACGACAGGGGACTAACGGAGACCCAGTACTTC. Protein: CASSHDRGLTETQYF.

The chain recombines TRBV7-2 with TRBJ2-7; D is perhaps TRBD1 (6 bases). Between the trimmed V and J ends, which lost 5 bases and 4 bases, there was a span of 15 bases. The CDR3 spans 14 residues. Per the germline V gene, CDR1 is SGHTA and CDR2 is FQGNSA. The CDR3 region is CASSPVPDSYEQYF. CDR3 nucleotide sequence: TGTGCCAGCAGCCCCGTCCCGGACAGTTACGAGCAGTACTTC.

The V and J genes are TRBV11-2 and TRBJ2-1, with 7 bases identical to TRBD1. The V and J ends lost 6 bases and 7 bases, in that order; junction bases with no gene match: 9. This CDR3 is built from 14 residues. Germline CDR1 reads SGHAT; CDR2 reads FQNNGV. The CDR3 sequence: CASSSNRGGNEQFF. The CDR3 DNA reads as TGTGCCAGCAGTTCTAACAGGGGCGGGAATGAGCAGTTCTTC.

A few counts support this clone. V and J are TRBV29-1 and TRBJ1-1, with D unresolved. Trimming took 1 base from V and 0 from J, leaving 9 bases between them. CDR3 length equals 14 residues. Germline CDR1 reads SQVTM; CDR2 reads ANQGSEA. The CDR3 DNA is TGCAGCGTTGAAGTTCTAACTATGAACACTGAAGCTTTCTTT. It yields the protein CSVEVLTMNTEAFF.

The chain employs TRBV28 and TRBJ2-7, with TRBD1 identical over 9 bases. This CDR3 region has 15 residues. Trimming cost V 5 bases and J 2 bases; bases outside gene matches: 7. The germline V gene encodes CDR1 MDHEN and CDR2 SYDVKM. The CDR3 region is CASSGSRDRAYEQYF. Here the CDR3 DNA reads TGTGCCAGCAGTGGGAGCCGGGACAGGGCCTACGAGCAGTACTTC.

The chain links TRBV3-1 (or the pseudogene TRBV3-2) to TRBJ2-1; TRBD2 matches at 10 bases. The CDR3 totals 15 residues. Germline CDR1 LGHDT, CDR2 YNNKEL (reference sequence). V was clipped by 4 bases and J by 2 bases; unmatched bases: 2. The CDR3 sequence is CASSPSGGAYNEQFF. As DNA, the CDR3 is TGTGCCAGCAGCCCTAGCGGGGGCGCCTACAATGAGCAGTTCTTC.

Regarding this clone: The identical CDR3 is also encoded by other nucleotide sequences in the sample. The gene calls are TRBV2 and TRBJ2-2, with a tentative D call TRBD2 (5 bases). Germline CDR1 and CDR2: SNHLY and FYNNEI. This CDR3 contains 15 residues. Trimming stripped 7 bases from V and 0 bases from J, with 12 bases between. The CDR3 DNA sequence: TGTGCCAGCAAGAGAGAGGGAACGAACACCGGGGAGCTGTTTTTT. It encodes CASKREGTNTGELFF.

The CDR3 nucleotides read TGTGCCAGCAGCTTTTACGACGGGCCAGGGCAAACCTACGAGCAGTACTTC. Protein: CASSFYDGPGQTYEQYF. This chain uses TRBV7-2 with TRBJ2-7, with D perhaps matching TRBD1 (5 bases). CDR1 and CDR2 from the germline V gene are SGHTA and FQGNSA. The CDR3 length is 17 residues. Trimming removed 3 bases from V and 2 bases from J, with 20 bases in between.

This clone has only a few counts. The chain is built from TRBV9 and TRBJ2-1; 8 positions match TRBD2. Per the germline V gene, CDR1 is SGDLS and CDR2 is YYNGEE. Trimming removed 2 bases from V and 2 bases from J; junction bases left unmatched: 3. This CDR3 has 15 amino acids. The CDR3 loop is CASSVTSETYNEQFF. As DNA, the CDR3 is TGTGCCAGCAGCGTGACTAGCGAGACCTACAATGAGCAGTTCTTC. Using reference TRBV9 and TRBJ2-1 for the parts outside the CDR3, the full variable domain is DSGVTQTPKHLITATGQRVTLRCSPRSGDLSVYWYQQSLDQGLQFLIQYYNGEERAKGNILERFSAQQFPDLHSELNLSSLELGDSALYFCASSVTSETYNEQFFGPGTRLTVL.

The rearrangement uses TRBV7-3 and TRBJ2-1, with D tentatively TRBD2 (5 bases). CDR1 and CDR2 from the germline V gene are SGHTA and FQGTGA. V was pared by 2 bases and J by 0 bases, with 11 bases between. This CDR3 region has 16 residues. The CDR3 loop reads CASSLGSGSSYNEQFF. The CDR3 nucleotides read TGTGCCAGCAGCTTAGGTTCGGGGAGCTCCTACAATGAGCAGTTCTTC.

The chain recombines TRBV14 with TRBJ1-2, with TRBD1 matching 7 bases. Looked up from germline, CDR1 is SGHDN and CDR2 is FVKESK. V dropped 1 base and J dropped 4; count of bases not matched to a gene: 3. The CDR3 loop spans 14 amino acids. CDR3 region: CASSQVGTAYGYTF. CDR3 in DNA: TGTGCCAGCAGCCAAGTCGGGACAGCCTATGGCTACACCTTC.

The V and J genes are TRBV28 and TRBJ1-2, with D possibly being TRBD1 (6 bases). CDR3 length: 13 amino acids. CDR1 MDHEN and CDR2 SYDVKM come from the germline V gene. V lost 6 bases to trimming and J lost 7 bases, with 15 bases between them. The CDR3 protein is CASSPVGGAGYTF. The CDR3 bases are TGTGCCAGCAGCCCGGTCGGGGGGGCTGGCTACACCTTC.

The chain links TRBV7-9 to TRBJ2-2, with 7 nucleotides matching TRBD1. The CDR3 runs 12 residues. Trimming cost V 6 bases and J 7 bases; bases outside gene matches: 2. In germline, CDR1 is SEHNR, CDR2 FQNEAQ (reference sequence). The CDR3 loop is CASRGGGGELFF. CDR3 bases: TGTGCCAGCAGAGGGGGCGGCGGGGAGCTGTTTTTT.

The genes are TRBV18 and TRBJ1-2; possibly TRBD1 for D (5 bases). CDR1 is KGHSH and CDR2 is LQKENI in the germline V gene. This CDR3 is built from 13 residues. Trimming took off 1 base at V and 5 bases at J, with 8 bases between the two ends. CDR3 coding DNA: TGTGCCAGCTCACCACAAACAGGTTATGGCTACACCTTC. This encodes CASSPQTGYGYTF. The entire variable domain, with the rest obtained from reference TRBV18 and TRBJ1-2, is as follows: NAGVMQNPRHLVRRRGQEARLRCSPMKGHSHVYWYRQLPEEGLKFMVYLQKENIIDESGMPKERFSAEFPKEGPSILRIQQVVRGDSAAYFCASSPQTGYGYTFGSGTRLTVV.

This clone was recorded a few times. This sequence joins TRBV11-2 and TRBJ2-7, with D tentatively TRBD1 (5 bases). The germline CDR1 and CDR2 sequences are SGHAT and FQNNGV. The V end was cut by 2 bases, the J end by 0 bases, with 8 bases between. The CDR3 runs to 14 residues. Here the CDR3 reads CASSLSRASYEQYF. The CDR3, as DNA: TGTGCCAGCAGCTTAAGCAGGGCCTCCTACGAGCAGTACTTC.

The V call is TRBV11-2, the J call TRBJ2-7, with TRBD1 matching 8 bases. The CDR3 is 13 amino acids. Germline V gene sequence: CDR1 SGHAT, CDR2 FQNNGV. J was trimmed by 7 bases and V by 5 bases; bases with no gene match: 7. The CDR3 loop is CASSAGQGREQYF. In nucleotides, the CDR3 is TGTGCCAGCAGCGCTGGACAGGGAAGAGAGCAGTACTTC.

J is TRBJ1-2 and V is TRBV12-3 or TRBV12-4; 7 bases match TRBD1. The CDR3 totals 13 residues. V lost 5 bases, J lost 5 bases, and 5 bases stayed unmatched. In nucleotides, the CDR3 is TGTGCCAGCAGTCCTGACAGGGATTATGGCTACACCTTC. Protein sequence: CASSPDRDYGYTF.

The rearrangement uses TRBV12-3 or TRBV12-4 and TRBJ1-4, with TRBD1 matching over 7 bases. V dropped 3 bases and J dropped 8; count of bases not matched to a gene: 3. CDR3 length: 13 residues. The CDR3 DNA sequence: TGTGCCAGCAGTTTCAGGGGGGAAGAAAAACTGTTTTTT. Translation: CASSFRGEEKLFF.